This T cell receptor beta chain was retrieved from a study of shared clonotypes between healthy human individuals. Study-level points and caveats: Non-shared clonotypes were found to have lower generation probabilities than the clonotypes that were shared by all four of the sorted-subset donors. Only a few donors were included, so the genetic and exposure-history diversity represented was limited.

Only in-frame clones appear in the TCRdb table, and some are missing; sequencing was by immunoSEQ multiplex PCR. This sample has roughly 2.5 million clones, with approximately 90% found just once. About this clone: Its antigen is undetermined.

The CDR3 is made up of 17 amino acids. The V gene lost 0 bases and the J gene lost 0 bases, with 15 bases spanning the gap. CDR1 and CDR2 from the germline V gene are LNHDA and SQIVND (reference sequence). This TCR derives from a young man in good health. Specimen: naive CD4+ T cells sorted from blood. The subset here: CD45RA+ positively selected. The rearrangement links TRBV19 to TRBJ2-7; no clear D. CDR3 sequence reads: CASSIDLAETSSYEQYF. The CDR3 DNA is TGTGCCAGTAGTATAGATCTTGCGGAAACCAGCTCCTACGAGCAGTACTTC.